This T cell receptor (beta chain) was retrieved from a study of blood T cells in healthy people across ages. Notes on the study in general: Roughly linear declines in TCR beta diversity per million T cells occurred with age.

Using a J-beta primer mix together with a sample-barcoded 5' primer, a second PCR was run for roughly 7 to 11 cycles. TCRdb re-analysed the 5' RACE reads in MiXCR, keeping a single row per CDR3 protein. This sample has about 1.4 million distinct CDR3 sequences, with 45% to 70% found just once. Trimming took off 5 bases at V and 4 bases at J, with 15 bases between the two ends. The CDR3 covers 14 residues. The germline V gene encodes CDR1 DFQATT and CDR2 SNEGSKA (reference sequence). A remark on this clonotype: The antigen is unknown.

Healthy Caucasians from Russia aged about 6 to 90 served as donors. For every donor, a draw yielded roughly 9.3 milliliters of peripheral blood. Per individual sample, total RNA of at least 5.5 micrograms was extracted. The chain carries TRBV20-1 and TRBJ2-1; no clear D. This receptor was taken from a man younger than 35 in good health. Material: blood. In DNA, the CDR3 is TGCAGTGCTTTTTTAGCAGCACCATACAATGAGCAGTTCTTC. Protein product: CSAFLAAPYNEQFF.